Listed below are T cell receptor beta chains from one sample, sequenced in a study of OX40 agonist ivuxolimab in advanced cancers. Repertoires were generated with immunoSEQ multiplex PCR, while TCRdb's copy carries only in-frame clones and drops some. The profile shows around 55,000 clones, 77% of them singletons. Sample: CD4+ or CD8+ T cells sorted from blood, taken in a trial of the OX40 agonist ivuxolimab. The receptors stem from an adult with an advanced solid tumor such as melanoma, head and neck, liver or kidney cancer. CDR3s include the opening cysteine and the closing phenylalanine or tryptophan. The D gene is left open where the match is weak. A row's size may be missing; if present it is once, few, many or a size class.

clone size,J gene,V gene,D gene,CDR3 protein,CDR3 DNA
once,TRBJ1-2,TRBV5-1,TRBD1,CASSLDGTGGKGYTF,TGCGCCAGCAGCTTGGATGGGACAGGGGGCAAGGGCTACACCTTC
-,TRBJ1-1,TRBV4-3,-,CASSQVGTGRERAFF,TGCGCCAGCAGCCAAGTAGGAACAGGCCGTGAGAGGGCTTTCTTT
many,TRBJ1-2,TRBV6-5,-,CASSFRRYYGYTF,TGTGCCAGCAGTTTCAGGCGCTACTATGGCTACACCTTC
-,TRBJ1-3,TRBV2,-,CASRERTLRGRPPLSGNTIYF,TGTGCCAGCCGGGAGCGGACCCTGAGGGGCCGTCCACCACTCTCTGGAAACACCATATATTTT
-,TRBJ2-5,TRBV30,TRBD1,CAWTGRTGGGETQYF,TGTGCCTGGACCGGCCGGACAGGGGGCGGGGAGACCCAGTACTTC
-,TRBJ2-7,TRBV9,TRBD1,CASSAQGAYEQYF,TGTGCCAGCAGCGCACAGGGGGCTTACGAGCAGTACTTC
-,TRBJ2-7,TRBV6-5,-,CASSYRWDTSYEQYF,TGTGCCAGCAGTTACCGGTGGGACACATCCTACGAGCAGTACTTC
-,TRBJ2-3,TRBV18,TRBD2,CASSPRSPVGEGQGSTDTQYF,TGTGCCAGCTCACCACGGTCCCCCGTGGGGGAGGGCCAGGGTAGCACAGATACGCAGTATTTT
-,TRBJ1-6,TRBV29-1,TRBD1,CSASTGTAYNSPLHF,TGCAGCGCGTCAACCGGGACAGCTTATAATTCACCCCTCCACTTT
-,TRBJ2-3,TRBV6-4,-,CASSRNGGTDTQYF,TGTGCCAGCAGTAGGAACGGGGGCACAGATACGCAGTATTTT
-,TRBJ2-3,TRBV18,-,CASSRGSTDTQYF,TGTGCCAGCTCCCGCGGGTCGACAGATACGCAGTATTTT
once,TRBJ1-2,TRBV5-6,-,CASSLLQLYGYTF,TGTGCCAGCAGCTTGCTCCAGCTCTATGGCTACACCTTC
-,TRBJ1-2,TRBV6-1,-,CASSEVGTYYGYTF,TGTGCCAGCAGTGAAGTGGGGACCTACTATGGCTACACCTTC
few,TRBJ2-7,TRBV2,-,CANTRTDSYEQYF,TGTGCCAACACCAGGACAGATTCCTACGAGCAGTACTTC
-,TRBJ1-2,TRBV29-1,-,CGVDNFGYGYTF,TGCGGCGTTGATAATTTTGGCTATGGCTACACCTTC
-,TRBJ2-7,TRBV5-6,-,CASSRLVSVGAPSEQYF,TGTGCCAGCAGCCGACTAGTAAGTGTAGGGGCTCCGTCCGAGCAGTACTTC
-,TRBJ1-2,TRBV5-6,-,CASSSRQFYGYTF,TGTGCCAGCAGCTCAAGACAGTTCTATGGCTACACCTTC
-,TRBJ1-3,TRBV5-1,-,CASSWAPGSSGNTIYF,TGCGCCAGCAGCTGGGCCCCAGGGAGCTCTGGAAACACCATATATTTT
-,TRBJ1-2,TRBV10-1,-,CASSRWTDHGYTF,TGCGCCAGCAGTAGGTGGACAGATCATGGCTACACCTTC
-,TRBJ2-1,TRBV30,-,CANKWGNEQFF,TGTGCCAACAAATGGGGAAATGAGCAGTTCTTC
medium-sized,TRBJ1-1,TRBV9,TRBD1,CASSQGAQEKAFF,TGTGCCAGCAGCCAGGGGGCGCAAGAAAAAGCTTTCTTT
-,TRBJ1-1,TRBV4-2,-,CASSRWRGDTEAFF,TGTGCCAGCAGCCGCTGGAGAGGAGACACTGAAGCTTTCTTT
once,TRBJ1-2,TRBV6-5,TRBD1,CALLLGQGYYGYTF,TGTGCCCTACTACTAGGACAGGGCTACTATGGCTACACCTTC
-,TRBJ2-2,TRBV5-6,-,CASGLLGLYTGELFF,TGTGCCAGCGGACTGCTGGGACTCTACACCGGGGAGCTGTTTTTT
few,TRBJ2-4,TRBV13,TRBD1,CASSLADRANIQYF,TGTGCCAGCAGCTTAGCAGACAGGGCGAACATTCAGTACTTC
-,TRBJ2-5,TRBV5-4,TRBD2,CASSLGDYPIGETQYF,TGTGCCAGCAGCTTGGGGGACTATCCTATAGGGGAGACCCAGTACTTC
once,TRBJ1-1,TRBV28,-,CASSPGLVNTEAFF,TGTGCCAGCAGTCCGGGTTTAGTGAACACTGAAGCTTTCTTT
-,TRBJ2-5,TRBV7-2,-,CASSLAGRGLQETQYF,TGTGCCAGCAGCTTAGCAGGGCGGGGTTTACAAGAGACCCAGTACTTC
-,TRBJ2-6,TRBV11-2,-,CASSLGQGSSGANVLTF,TGTGCCAGCAGCTTAGGTCAGGGTAGCTCTGGGGCCAACGTCCTGACTTTC
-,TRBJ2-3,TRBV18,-,CASSLSGTRGTDTQYF,TGTGCCAGCTCACTCTCCGGGACGAGGGGCACAGATACGCAGTATTTT
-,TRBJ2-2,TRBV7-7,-,CASSYSTGWGTGELFF,TGTGCCAGCAGCTACTCTACAGGGTGGGGGACCGGGGAGCTGTTTTTT
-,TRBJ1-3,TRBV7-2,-,CASSLVSGSSGNTIYF,TGTGCCAGCAGCTTAGTCTCCGGGAGCTCTGGAAACACCATATATTTT
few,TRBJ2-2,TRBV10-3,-,CAISESQDTGELFF,TGTGCCATCAGTGAGTCACAGGACACCGGGGAGCTGTTTTTT
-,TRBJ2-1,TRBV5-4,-,CASSPPAYNEQFF,TGTGCCAGCAGCCCTCCGGCCTACAATGAGCAGTTCTTC
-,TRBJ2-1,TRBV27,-,CASSPLAGRRQFF,TGTGCCAGCAGCCCCCTTGCGGGGCGCCGGCAGTTCTTC
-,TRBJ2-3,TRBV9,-,CASSYGGANTDTQYF,TGTGCCAGCAGCTACGGTGGGGCCAACACAGATACGCAGTATTTT
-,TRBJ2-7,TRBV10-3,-,CAISQGYEQYF,TGTGCCATCAGTCAGGGTTACGAGCAGTACTTC
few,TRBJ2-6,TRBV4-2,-,CASSRDRDSSGANVLTF,TGTGCCAGCAGCCGAGACAGGGACTCCTCTGGGGCCAACGTCCTGACTTTC
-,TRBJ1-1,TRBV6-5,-,CASSYGQGRNTEAFF,TGTGCCAGCAGTTACGGGCAGGGCCGGAACACTGAAGCTTTCTTT
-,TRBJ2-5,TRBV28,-,CASTSPRGDAETQYF,TGTGCCAGCACCTCCCCAAGGGGAGACGCAGAGACCCAGTACTTC
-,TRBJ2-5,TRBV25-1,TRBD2,CASSDVTSGKETQYF,TGTGCCAGCAGTGACGTGACTAGCGGGAAAGAGACCCAGTACTTC
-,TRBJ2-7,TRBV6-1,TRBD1,CASSVYRGSSAEQYF,TGTGCCAGCAGTGTCTACAGGGGATCCTCCGCCGAGCAGTACTTC
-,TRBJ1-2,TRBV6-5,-,CASSLDSNYGYTF,TGTGCCAGCAGCCTTGACAGCAACTATGGCTACACCTTC
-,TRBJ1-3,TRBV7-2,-,CASGQMGLSNTIYF,TGTGCCAGCGGCCAAATGGGCTTATCGAACACCATATATTTT
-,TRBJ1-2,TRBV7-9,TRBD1,CASSQPWDSLYGYTF,TGTGCCAGCAGCCAGCCCTGGGACAGTCTCTATGGCTACACCTTC
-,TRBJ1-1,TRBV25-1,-,CASRPRGSDTEAFF,TGTGCCAGCCGTCCCCGGGGGTCAGACACTGAAGCTTTCTTT
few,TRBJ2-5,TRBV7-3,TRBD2,CASSSGLANQETQYF,TGTGCCAGCAGCTCGGGACTAGCGAACCAAGAGACCCAGTACTTC
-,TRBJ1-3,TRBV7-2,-,CASSLQSPRSSGNTIYF,TGTGCCAGCAGCCTACAAAGCCCTCGAAGCTCTGGAAACACCATATATTTT
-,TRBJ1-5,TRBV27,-,CASSLGPWGNQPQHF,TGTGCCAGCAGTTTAGGTCCTTGGGGCAATCAGCCCCAGCATTTT
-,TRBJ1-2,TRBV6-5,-,CASSYSPGGFRGYTF,TGTGCCAGCAGTTACTCCCCGGGGGGCTTCCGTGGCTACACCTTC
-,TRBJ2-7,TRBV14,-,CASSFSGPSQYF,TGTGCCAGCAGCTTTTCAGGGCCCTCGCAGTACTTC
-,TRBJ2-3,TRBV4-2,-,CASSQVTGGSSTDTQYF,TGTGCCAGCAGCCAAGTTACCGGGGGTTCTAGCACAGATACGCAGTATTTT
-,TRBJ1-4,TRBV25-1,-,CASSELETNEKLFF,TGTGCCAGCAGTGAATTAGAAACTAATGAAAAACTGTTTTTT
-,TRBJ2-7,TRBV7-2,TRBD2,CASSNSGAGTYEQYF,TGTGCCAGCAGCAATAGCGGGGCAGGGACCTACGAGCAGTACTTC
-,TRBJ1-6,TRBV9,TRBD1,CASSAYPGQGYNSPLHF,TGTGCCAGCAGCGCGTACCCGGGACAGGGCTACAATTCACCCCTCCACTTT
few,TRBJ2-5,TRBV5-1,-,CASSLAAGAGSETQYF,TGCGCCAGCAGCTTGGCTGCGGGGGCTGGATCGGAGACCCAGTACTTC
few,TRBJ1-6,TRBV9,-,CASSVGLSSYNSPLHF,TGTGCCAGCAGCGTAGGATTAAGCTCCTATAATTCACCCCTCCACTTT
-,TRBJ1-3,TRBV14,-,CASSQVGRSSGNTIYF,TGTGCCAGCAGCCAAGTGGGACGGAGCTCTGGAAACACCATATATTTT
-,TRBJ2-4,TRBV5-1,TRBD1,CASSLVGQRDDLAKNIQYF,TGCGCCAGCAGCTTGGTGGGACAGCGAGATGACCTAGCCAAAAACATTCAGTACTTC
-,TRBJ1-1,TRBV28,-,CASMGQMNTEAFF,TGTGCCAGCATGGGACAAATGAACACTGAAGCTTTCTTT